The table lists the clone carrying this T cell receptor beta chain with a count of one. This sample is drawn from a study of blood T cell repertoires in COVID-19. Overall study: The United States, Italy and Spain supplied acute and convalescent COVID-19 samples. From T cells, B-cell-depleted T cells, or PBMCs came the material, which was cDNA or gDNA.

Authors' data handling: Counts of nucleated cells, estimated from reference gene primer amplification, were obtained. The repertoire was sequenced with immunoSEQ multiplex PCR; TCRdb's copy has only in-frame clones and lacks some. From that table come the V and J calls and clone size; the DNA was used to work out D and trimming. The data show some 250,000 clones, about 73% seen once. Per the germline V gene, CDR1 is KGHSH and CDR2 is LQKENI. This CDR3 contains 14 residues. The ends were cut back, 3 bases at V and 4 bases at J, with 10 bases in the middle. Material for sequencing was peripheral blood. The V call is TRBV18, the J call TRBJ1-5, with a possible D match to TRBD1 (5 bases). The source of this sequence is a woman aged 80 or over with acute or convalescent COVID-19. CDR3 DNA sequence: TGTGCCAGCTCACCGCTCGACAGTAATCAGCCCCAGCATTTT. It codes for CASSPLDSNQPQHF.